This record concerns one TCR beta chain sequence. Its target is unknown. TCRbeta library construction was performed incorporating unique molecular identifiers. TCRdb reprocessed the PCR reads via MiXCR and lists one record per CDR3 protein. The repertoire holds approximately 250,000 distinct CDR3 sequences, with about a quarter as singletons. In germline, CDR1 is DFQATT, CDR2 SNEGSKA (reference sequence). With V trimmed by 0 bases and J by 8 bases, 10 bases remained unmatched. The CDR3 sequence is 15 residues long. This entry is derived from a study of T-cell reconstitution after alpha-beta-depleted transplantation in children. Whole-study results and caveats: Counts and diversity of T cells one year after transplant came mostly from newly produced T cells.

This TCR derives from a girl between 2 and 10 years old with Fanconi anemia, due to receive a stem cell transplant. The chain has TRBV20-1 and TRBJ2-1; TRBD2 aligns across 7 bases. Sequences were derived from PBMCs, sampled before TCRalphabeta/CD19-depleted stem cell transplant. The CDR3, as DNA: TGCAGTGCTAGAGATCGAGCGGGATTGGGGGATGAGCAGTTCTTC. Its translation is CSARDRAGLGDEQFF.